This T cell receptor (beta chain) was recorded in a study of a mutant IDH1 vaccine in newly diagnosed glioma. Overall study: Patients were given eight vaccinations, scheduled in weeks 1, 3, 5, 7, 11, 15, 19 and 23.

Some clones are missing from TCRdb's copy, which holds only in-frame ones; the method was immunoSEQ multiplex PCR. The sample includes roughly 38,000 clones, approximately 72% of them seen just once. About this clone: Its antigen is not known.

CDR3 length equals 14 residues. Germline assignment: CDR1 SGHDT and CDR2 YYEEEE. Unmatched junction bases numbered 3, after V lost 3 bases and J lost 4 bases. Time point defined: week 23, last vaccination. In every dose of vaccine, 300 ug of mutant IDH1 20-mer peptide was given alongside topical imiquimod. Study-wide points: It seemed that pseudoprogression was not linked to changes in the top peripheral T cell clonotypes.

The gene calls are TRBV5-6 and TRBJ2-1, with 8 bases fitting TRBD1. The sample consisted of PBMCs, taken from a glioma patient whose treatment included an IDH1 peptide vaccine. This sequence originates from a middle-aged man with glioma. The CDR3 region has the DNA TGTGCCAGCAGCTCGGGACAGGTGTACAATGAGCAGTTCTTC. The encoded protein is CASSSGQVYNEQFF.